A single T cell receptor beta chain is shown here with its context. Its recognized antigen is unknown. No much larger clone exists at a distance of one base, and base qualities are not known. The cohort comprised hundreds of healthy bone marrow donors. Cohort members were all nominally healthy when sampled, although unrecorded immune exposures were likely present. The donor tested CMV seropositive, placing the donor among the approximately 290 seropositive members of the cohort. A peripheral blood sample was provided by each donor, and peripheral blood mononuclear cells were used for TCR beta sequencing. Genomic DNA was extracted from the blood cell samples with the Qiagen DNeasy Blood Extraction Kit. This entry is derived from a study of cytomegalovirus exposure and HLA in healthy donors (dated 2017 in TCRdb). In the study overall: An earlier analysis of approximately 640 of the donors reported roughly 300 Gb of sequence data and 120 million or so unique TCR beta sequences from about 179 million T cells. In an earlier analysis of 587 of the donors, high-throughput TCR beta sequencing was used to judge whether each TCR beta V gene segment behaved as functional or pseudogenic. Roughly five DR-DQ haplotypes were handled as single units for association and clustering, since linkage in the cohort was strong. The study aimed to test whether cataloging public T cell receptors could reveal signatures of past pathogen exposure. Typing coverage varied by locus: roughly 629-640 donors for A, B, C, DRB1 and DQB1; under 550 for DQA1; around 570 for DPA1; roughly 470 for DPB1. A later genetic analysis used genome-wide SNP genotypes for about three fifths of the 666 donors, treating that subset as a discovery cohort. In addition to the first cohort of 666 subjects, a separate validation cohort of approximately 120 different subjects was used. Class I and class II HLA loci were covered by the typing at four-digit resolution. In a later analysis, previously published TCR beta repertoires from 666 donors were re-analyzed and high-resolution HLA genotyping was added so that TCR occurrence patterns could be studied. Alongside the repertoire data, information on donor age, sex, ethnicity and CMV serostatus was compiled. The study used immunosequencing to profile the T cell repertoires of approximately 640 subjects and linked those repertoires to cytomegalovirus serostatus. Among the roughly 400 genotyped donors, around 79% belonged to the genetic ancestry cluster associated with self-reported Caucasian donors. The study combined high-throughput TCR immunosequencing, statistical association of individual TCRs with disease status, and machine learning to predict cytomegalovirus infection status. Rather than using new phenotypic data, the later analysis identified candidate immune exposures from TCR beta sequences and from how often those sequences occurred across donors. On average, roughly 250,000 unique TCR beta nucleotide sequences were sequenced per donor among 300 to 500 genotyped donors of the cohort, with roughly 20% of those sequences being non-productive. Roughly 300 gigabases of sequencing data and tens of millions of unique TCR sequences were included in an early release covering 550 to 800 HLA-typed donors. Every discovery cohort repertoire had been produced on one sequencing platform.

Points the paper makes about the study in general: In this cohort, only TCR beta chains were sequenced, and detectable features were limited by the absence of alpha or paired-chain data. Correlated functional status among segregating V segments might reflect linkage disequilibrium, but an unknown experimental factor could not be ruled out. In a later analysis, TCR association rates were found to vary across HLA loci, with the most associated TCRs seen for DRB1 alleles and the fewest for HLA-C alleles. The authors suggested that the approach could potentially be extended to other disease states and immunological phenotypes. V-gene and J-gene trimming of TCR beta chains was associated with a missense DCLRE1C variant in a later genetic analysis, and the association was replicated in an independent cohort. According to a later genetic analysis, donors in an Asian-associated ancestry cluster had fewer N-insertions in productive TCRs than the approximately 700-donor mean. When HLA alleles, especially DR and DQ, strongly co-occurred, attributing TCR associations to individual alleles was difficult. Three of the identified cytomegalovirus-associated TCR beta chains were confirmed in vitro to be specific for cytomegalovirus antigens. In the study, 164 TCR beta chains were listed as associated with cytomegalovirus. Because some donors lacked HLA typing at each locus, the association tests relied only on the typed subset. Compared with equally common non-associated chains, HLA-associated TCR beta chains in a later analysis were more clonally expanded and had lower generation probabilities. An earlier analysis of approximately 540 of the donors showed that most TCR beta V segments appeared in productive rearrangements either about 90% or about 30% of the time, which broadly matched IMGT annotations. The only immune exposure information available for the cohort was CMV serostatus. A cluster of highly shared sequence variants was judged likely to be a technical artifact of the sequencing pipeline. The presence/absence analyses assumed that sequencing depth was roughly uniform across donors, and that assumption may not be true. The classifier was reported to diagnose cytomegalovirus status with high specificity and sensitivity in both the original cohort and the validation cohort. Because counts were too low, about 18 rarely observed V segments, including chromosome 9 orphons, were excluded from the earlier analysis of around 590 of the donors. In a later analysis, around 17,000 TCR beta sequences were associated with specific HLA alleles at a false discovery rate of 0.05. Because the 87-base-pair reads could not distinguish some IMGT-functional V segments, including TRBV6-2 and TRBV6-3, those segments were excluded. A further reported finding was that TCR beta sequences accurately predicted the HLA-A and HLA-B alleles for most subjects in the first cohort. In a later analysis, several top co-occurrence clusters were reported to appear linked to parvovirus B19, influenza, CMV and Epstein-Barr virus. Most TCR sequences were observed very rarely across donors, whereas some public TCRs were present in many individuals. According to a later analysis, most CMV-associated TCR beta chains appeared to be HLA-restricted, and the HLA associations seemed to be driven largely by CMV exposure.

The cysteine opens and the phenylalanine closes a CDR3 of 13 amino acids. CDR3 DNA only is kept here, 39 bases in frame from base 1. V is cut by 5 bases and J by 8 bases, and the space between the germline ends is 18 bases. Via the germline V gene (reference sequence), CDR1 is GTSNPN and CDR2 SVGIG. Library creation used the immunoSEQ multiplex PCR assay. For the multiplex PCR, a mixture combining 60 forward primers for TCR Vbeta segments and 13 reverse primers for TCR Jbeta segments was used. A multiplex PCR assay on genomic DNA amplified the CDR3 region of rearranged TCR beta genes. The amplified TCR beta libraries were sequenced on the Illumina HiSeq System as 87-base-pair reads. Under the source paper's analysis protocol: A later analysis counted approximately 76 million unique TCR beta chains across the roughly 700 repertoires, and 9.5 million to 11 million of these chains were shared by at least two donors. Raw reads were error-corrected and collapsed into unique sequences by a nearest-neighbor algorithm in which closely related sequences were merged to remove PCR and sequencing errors. To assign V, D and J gene segments, CDR3 sequences were aligned to IMGT reference sequences. For a sequence to be retained, a match of at least six nucleotides to both a V gene segment and a J gene segment was required. A rearrangement counted as productive if the CDR3 had no stop codons and remained in frame with V and J, and every other rearrangement counted as non-productive. Following IMGT convention, CDR3 was defined as the stretch from the second conserved V-encoded cysteine to the conserved J-encoded phenylalanine. In an earlier analysis of more than 550 of the donors, sequences lacking an unambiguous match to a single V gene segment were excluded. An earlier analysis of approximately 590 of the donors called V segments functional above 56.7% productive rearrangements and segregating when the between-donor standard deviation exceeded 5%. To diagnose cytomegalovirus status from the catalog of TCR beta chain sequences, a statistical classification framework was built. V and J gene assignment, in a later analysis, came from comparing TCR nucleotide sequences with IMGT/GENE-DB human TR gene sequences. A later analysis assigned CDR3 sequences and most-parsimonious VDJ recombination scenarios with the TCRdist pipeline. In a later analysis, each TCR beta chain was defined by its CDR3 amino acid sequence together with its V-gene family, and reads without a unique V-gene family were excluded. As a way to deal with suspected cross-contamination and a sequencing artifact, a later analysis dropped roughly 620 nucleotide sequences that were highly shared and had low generation probability. For each public chain, a later analysis derived a clonal expansion index from normalized ranks of inferred template counts within each repertoire. A later analysis computed generation probabilities with a VDJ recombination model fitted to out-of-frame rearrangements, and checked the results against IGoR. In a later analysis, hypergeometric tests were used to score TCR-TCR, TCR-HLA and TCR-CMV co-occurrence, with a repertoire-size bias correction applied to TCR pairs. In a later analysis, false discovery rates were estimated by permuting HLA or CMV assignments 20 times. A later analysis grouped co-occurring TCRs with DBSCAN, adding TCRdist sequence similarity when clustering within HLA-allele-positive subsets. Co-occurrence clustering excluded repertoires with fewer than 30,000 or more than 120,000 public chains, plus five with anomalous nucleotide sharing. In TCRdb, the immuneACCESS table is reduced to in-frame sequences with V and J assigned. These tables do not hold every clone; where another copy was compared, an unresolved V gene accounts for under half, and the others remain unexplained. From that table come the V and J calls and clone size; the DNA was used to work out D and trimming. This sample is represented by about 190,000 clones; around 86% of them were singletons. Of the sample, 6.3% falls within the top ten clones.

Sequencing was performed on PBMCs. Recombination joined TRBV30 with TRBJ1-1; the D gene is possibly TRBD1, with 6 bases matching. This clonotype originated in a man in his forties or fifties in good health and CMV-seropositive. The CDR3 amino acid sequence is: CAWEAGQSMEAFF. The nucleotide sequence reads as follows: TGTGCCTGGGAGGCCGGACAGTCCATGGAAGCTTTCTTT.